A single T cell receptor (beta chain) is shown here with its context. This clonotype was counted at least ten times. Its specific antigen is unknown. Base qualities were left out, and no much larger clone turns up one base away. These data belong to a study of blood T cells in healthy people across ages (dated by TCRdb to 2015 to 2017). Regarding the complete study: In model experiments, template switching captured about one uniquely barcoded TCR beta cDNA molecule for every two T cells. To track age-related changes in TCR beta repertoire diversity, the study relied on deep sequencing normalized with unique cDNA molecular identifiers. The donors were divided into four age groups: young (average roughly 15 years), middle-aged (about 40), aged (approximately 59) and long-lived (roughly 88). To avoid experimental bias, donors of different ages were spread randomly across the sequencing lanes. Using the same blood draw, the study looked at two additional independent replicas of 1 million unique cDNA reads for two donors, one aged 18 to 30 and the other aged 80 or older. Results and caveats for the whole study, not just this receptor: Estimates of total diversity based on one million sequenced T cells were considered lower bounds and underestimates. Since profiling was done on bulk unsorted PBMCs, naive and antigen-experienced compartments could not be conclusively compared. Observed TCR beta diversity per million T cells fell roughly linearly with age, and a significant reduction was already apparent by age roughly 40. Observed TCR beta diversity correlated strongly with the percentage of naive T cells measured by flow cytometry. Compared with the aged group, more naive CD4+ T cells, fewer expanded clones and increased TCR diversity were shown by the long-lived group, suggesting age selection. Because donor CMV infection status was unknown, age-related changes in expanded clonotypes were potentially confounded.

The donors were 40 or so Caucasian individuals from Russia, aged roughly 6 to 100 years, who were systemically healthy. Each donor gave ten milliliters of peripheral blood, drawn into EDTA-treated Vacutainer tubes. Ficoll-Paque density-gradient centrifugation was used to isolate PBMCs, with at least 6.5 million obtained per sample. Total RNA was extracted from PBMCs with Trizol reagent, with at least 6 micrograms obtained per sample. For every donor, flow cytometry on a PBMC aliquot measured the percentage of naive CD45RAhigh/CD27high T cells. The CDR3, cysteine through phenylalanine, is 13 amino acids long. Left in the record is the CDR3 DNA by itself, 39 bases read in frame from the first base. V was cut back by 3 bases and J by 11 bases, leaving a gap of 16 bases between them. CDR1 and CDR2 are read off the germline V gene as MDHEN and SYDVKM. The protocol used for the library was 5' RACE. Sequencing instrument: Illumina HiSeq 2500. The second PCR ran for roughly 7 to 12 cycles and used a J-beta primer mix along with a sample-barcoded 5' primer. A unique molecular identifier was introduced onto each TCR beta cDNA molecule by a template-switch 5' adaptor carrying 12 random nucleotides. At least 2.5 million CDR3-containing paired-end reads were obtained from each sample. All of the RNA was converted into first-strand cDNA using the Mint cDNA synthesis kit, with a TRBC-specific oligonucleotide serving as the primer. After uracil-DNA glycosylase treatment, a first 18-cycle PCR used universal primers M1SS and BC2_uni_R on all cDNA. In the authors' own workflow: Normalization of each sample was performed by random selection of 1 million high-quality reads, each carrying a distinct molecular identifier. Reads with shared molecular identifiers were discarded instead of being binned into consensus sequences. CDR3 identification, clonotype clustering and error correction used MiTCR with a Q25 quality threshold and the strictest error-elimination algorithm. A nonparametric unseen species model using Euler transformation provided a lower-bound estimate of total TCR beta diversity. TCRdb passed the public sequencing reads through fastp at Q25 and MiXCR, retaining productive beta sequences. Rows are unified per CDR3 protein, each entry keeping the most common DNA and genes. The V and J calls were determined by TCRdb, not by the authors. Present in this sample are about 1.5 million distinct CDR3 sequences, 42% of which were seen just once. 7.9% of the sample comes from the top ten.

The sequenced sample was blood. This clonotype originated in a woman aged 18 to 35 in good health. The chain is assembled from TRBV28 and TRBJ2-5; there is no confident call for the D gene. Here the CDR3 is given as CASSLIGSNEQYF. The nucleotides read TGTGCCAGCAGTTTGATAGGGTCCAATGAGCAGTACTTC.